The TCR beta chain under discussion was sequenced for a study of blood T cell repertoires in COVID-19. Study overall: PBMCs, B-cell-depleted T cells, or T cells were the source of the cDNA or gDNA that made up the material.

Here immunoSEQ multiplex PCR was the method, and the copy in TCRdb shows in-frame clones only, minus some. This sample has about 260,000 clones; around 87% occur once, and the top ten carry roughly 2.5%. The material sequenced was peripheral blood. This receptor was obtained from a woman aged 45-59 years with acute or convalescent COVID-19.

CDR3 loop: CATPDREKGQPQHF. The CDR3 bases are TGTGCCACCCCGGACAGGGAAAAAGGACAGCCCCAGCATTTT. The gene calls are TRBV19 and TRBJ1-5; 8 bases fit TRBD1. V lost 10 bases to trimming and J lost 7 bases; unmatched junction nucleotides: 12. The CDR3 spans 14 residues. The germline V gene encodes CDR1 LNHDA and CDR2 SQIVND (reference sequence).